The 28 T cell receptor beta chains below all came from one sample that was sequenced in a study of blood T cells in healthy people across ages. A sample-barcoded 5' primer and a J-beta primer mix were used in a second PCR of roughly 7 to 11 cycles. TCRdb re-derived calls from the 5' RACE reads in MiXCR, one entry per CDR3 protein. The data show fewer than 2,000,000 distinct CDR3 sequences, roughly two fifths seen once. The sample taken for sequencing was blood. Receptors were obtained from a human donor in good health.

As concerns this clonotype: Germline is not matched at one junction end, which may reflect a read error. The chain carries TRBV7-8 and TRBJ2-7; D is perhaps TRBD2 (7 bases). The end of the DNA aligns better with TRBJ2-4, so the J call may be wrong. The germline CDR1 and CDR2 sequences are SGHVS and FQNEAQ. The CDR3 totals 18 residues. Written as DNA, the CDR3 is TGCGCCAGCAGCACCGCCATCGGGGGGCCGGGGGCCAAAAACATTCAGTACTTC. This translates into CASSTAIGGPGAKNIQYF.

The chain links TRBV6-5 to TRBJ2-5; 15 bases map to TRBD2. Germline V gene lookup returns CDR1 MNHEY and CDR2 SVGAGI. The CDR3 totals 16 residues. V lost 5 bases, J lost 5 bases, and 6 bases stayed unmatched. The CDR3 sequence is CASSRTSGGAVETQYF. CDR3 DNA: TGTGCCAGCAGTCGGACTAGCGGGGGGGCAGTGGAGACCCAGTACTTC.

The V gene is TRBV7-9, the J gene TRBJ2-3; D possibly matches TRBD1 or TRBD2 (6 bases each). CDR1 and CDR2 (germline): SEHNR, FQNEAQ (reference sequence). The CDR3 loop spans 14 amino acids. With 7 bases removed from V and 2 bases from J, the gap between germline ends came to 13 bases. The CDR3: CASIWGDNTDTQYF. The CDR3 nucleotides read TGTGCCAGCATCTGGGGGGACAACACAGATACGCAGTATTTT.

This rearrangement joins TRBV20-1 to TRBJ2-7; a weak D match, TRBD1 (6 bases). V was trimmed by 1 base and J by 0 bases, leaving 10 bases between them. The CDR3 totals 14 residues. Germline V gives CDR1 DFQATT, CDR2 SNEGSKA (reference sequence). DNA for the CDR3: TGCAGTGCTAGAGTAGACAGGAACTCCTACGAGCAGTACTTC. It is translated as CSARVDRNSYEQYF.

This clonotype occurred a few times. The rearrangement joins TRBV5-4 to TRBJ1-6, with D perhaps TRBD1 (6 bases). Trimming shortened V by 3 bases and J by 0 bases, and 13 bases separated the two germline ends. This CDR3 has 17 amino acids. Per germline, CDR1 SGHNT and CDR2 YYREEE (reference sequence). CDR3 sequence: CASSSKTGSSYNSPLHF. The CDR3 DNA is TGTGCCAGCAGCTCCAAAACAGGGAGCTCCTATAATTCACCCCTCCACTTT.

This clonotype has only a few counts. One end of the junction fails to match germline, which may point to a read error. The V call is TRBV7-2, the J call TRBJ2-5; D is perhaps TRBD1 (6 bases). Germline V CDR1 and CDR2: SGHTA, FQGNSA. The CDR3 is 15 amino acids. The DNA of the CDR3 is TGTGCCAGCAGCCGAGGGGGACGTAACCAGGAGACCCAGTACTTC. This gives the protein CASSRGGRNQETQYF.

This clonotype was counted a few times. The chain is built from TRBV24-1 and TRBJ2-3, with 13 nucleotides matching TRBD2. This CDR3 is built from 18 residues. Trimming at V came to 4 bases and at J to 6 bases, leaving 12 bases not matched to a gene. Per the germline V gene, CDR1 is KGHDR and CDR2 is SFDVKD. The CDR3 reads CATSDPTSGGAREDTQYF. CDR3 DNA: TGTGCCACCAGTGACCCCACTAGCGGGGGGGCCCGAGAGGATACGCAGTATTTT.

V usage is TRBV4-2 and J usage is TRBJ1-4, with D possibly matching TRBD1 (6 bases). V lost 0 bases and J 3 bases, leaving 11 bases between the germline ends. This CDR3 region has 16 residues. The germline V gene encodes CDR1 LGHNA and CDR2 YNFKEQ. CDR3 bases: TGTGCCAGCAGCCAAGACGGGGGGCTATCTAATGAAAAACTGTTTTTT. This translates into CASSQDGGLSNEKLFF.

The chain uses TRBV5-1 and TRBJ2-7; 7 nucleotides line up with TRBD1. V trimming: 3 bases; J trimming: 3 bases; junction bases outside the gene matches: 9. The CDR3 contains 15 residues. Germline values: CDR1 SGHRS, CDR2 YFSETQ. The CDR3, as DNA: TGCGCCAGCAGCTATGGGACAGCCCTAATCTACGAGCAGTACTTC. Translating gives CASSYGTALIYEQYF.

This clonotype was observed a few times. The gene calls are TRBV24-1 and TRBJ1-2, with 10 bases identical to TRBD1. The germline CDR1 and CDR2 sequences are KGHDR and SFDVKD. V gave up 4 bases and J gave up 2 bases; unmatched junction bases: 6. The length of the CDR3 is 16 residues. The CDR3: CATSEAGTGANYGYTF. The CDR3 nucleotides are TGTGCCACCAGTGAAGCCGGGACAGGGGCGAACTATGGCTACACCTTC.

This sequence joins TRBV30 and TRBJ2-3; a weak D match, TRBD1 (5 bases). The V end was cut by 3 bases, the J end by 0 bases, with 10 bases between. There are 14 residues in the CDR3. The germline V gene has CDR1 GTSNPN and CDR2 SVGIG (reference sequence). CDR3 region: CAWRWGSSTDTQYF. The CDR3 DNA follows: TGTGCCTGGAGGTGGGGCAGTAGCACAGATACGCAGTATTTT.

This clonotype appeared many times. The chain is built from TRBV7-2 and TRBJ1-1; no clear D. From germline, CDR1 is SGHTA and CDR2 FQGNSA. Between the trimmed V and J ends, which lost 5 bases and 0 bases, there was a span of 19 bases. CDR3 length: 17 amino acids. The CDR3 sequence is CASSAPREGRMNTEAFF. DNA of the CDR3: TGTGCCAGCAGCGCACCCCGTGAAGGAAGAATGAACACTGAAGCTTTCTTT.

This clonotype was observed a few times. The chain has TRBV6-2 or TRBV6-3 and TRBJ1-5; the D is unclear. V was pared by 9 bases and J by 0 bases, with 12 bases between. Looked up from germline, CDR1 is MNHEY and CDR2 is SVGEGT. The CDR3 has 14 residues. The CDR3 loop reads CASNGVNSNQPQHF. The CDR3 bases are TGTGCCAGTAACGGGGTTAATAGCAATCAGCCCCAGCATTTT.

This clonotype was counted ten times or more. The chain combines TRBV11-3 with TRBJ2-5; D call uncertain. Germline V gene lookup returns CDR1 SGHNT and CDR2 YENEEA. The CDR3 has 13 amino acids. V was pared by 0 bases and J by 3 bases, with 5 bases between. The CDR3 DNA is TGTGCCAGCAGCTTAGATTACGAAGAGACCCAGTACTTC. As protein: CASSLDYEETQYF.

The CDR3, as DNA: TGCGCCAGCAGCTCCCTGGACAGGGTCAGCTCTGGGGCCAACGTCCTGACTTTC. Its protein product is CASSSLDRVSSGANVLTF. The rearrangement uses TRBV5-1 and TRBJ2-6; 8 nucleotides align to TRBD1. In germline, CDR1 is SGHRS, CDR2 YFSETQ. This CDR3 contains 18 residues. Trimming at V came to 3 bases and at J to 0 bases, leaving 8 bases not matched to a gene.

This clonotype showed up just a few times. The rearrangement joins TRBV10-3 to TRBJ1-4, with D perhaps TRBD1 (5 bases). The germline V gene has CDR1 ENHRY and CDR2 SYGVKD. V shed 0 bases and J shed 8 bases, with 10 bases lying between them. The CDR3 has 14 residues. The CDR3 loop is CAISESTVREKLFF. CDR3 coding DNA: TGTGCCATCAGTGAGTCGACAGTTCGAGAAAAACTGTTTTTT.

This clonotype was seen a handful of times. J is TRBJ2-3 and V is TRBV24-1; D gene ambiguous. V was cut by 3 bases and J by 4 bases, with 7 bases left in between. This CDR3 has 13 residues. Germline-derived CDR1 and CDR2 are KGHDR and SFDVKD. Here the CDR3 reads CATSDGSADTQYF. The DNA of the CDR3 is TGTGCCACCAGTGATGGATCGGCAGATACGCAGTATTTT.

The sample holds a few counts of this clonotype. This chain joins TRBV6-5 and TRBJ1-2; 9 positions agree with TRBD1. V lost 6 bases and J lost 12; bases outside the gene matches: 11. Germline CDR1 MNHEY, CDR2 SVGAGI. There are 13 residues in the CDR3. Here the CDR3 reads CASSAGTGQTDTF. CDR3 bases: TGTGCCAGCAGCGCCGGGACAGGGCAAACTGACACCTTC.

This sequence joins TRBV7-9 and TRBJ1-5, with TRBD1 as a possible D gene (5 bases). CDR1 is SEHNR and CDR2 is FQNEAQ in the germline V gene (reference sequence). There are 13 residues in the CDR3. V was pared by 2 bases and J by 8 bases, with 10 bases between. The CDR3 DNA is TGTGCCAGCAGCTTAACGGGGGGTAAGCCCCAGCATTTT. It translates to CASSLTGGKPQHF. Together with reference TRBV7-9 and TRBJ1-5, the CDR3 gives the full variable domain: DTGVSQNPRHKITKRGQNVTFRCDPISEHNRLYWYRQTLGQGPEFLTYFQNEAQLEKSRLLSDRFSAERPKGSFSTLEIQRTEQGDSAMYLCASSLTGGKPQHFGDGTRLSIL.

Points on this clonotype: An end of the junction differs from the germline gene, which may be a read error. CDR3 protein: CASSVTGNQLQHF. The CDR3 coding sequence is TGTGCCAGCAGCGTGACAGGGAATCAGCTCCAGCATTTT. This chain uses TRBV7-9 with TRBJ1-5, with 7 nucleotides matching TRBD1. Germline loops: CDR1 SEHNR, CDR2 FQNEAQ (reference sequence). The CDR3 totals 13 residues.

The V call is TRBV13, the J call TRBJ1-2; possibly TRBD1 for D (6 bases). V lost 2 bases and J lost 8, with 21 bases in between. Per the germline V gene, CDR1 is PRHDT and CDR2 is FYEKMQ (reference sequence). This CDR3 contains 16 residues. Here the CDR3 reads CASSLRRPRGGEGYTF. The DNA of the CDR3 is TGTGCCAGCAGCTTACGGCGTCCCAGGGGCGGGGAGGGCTACACCTTC.

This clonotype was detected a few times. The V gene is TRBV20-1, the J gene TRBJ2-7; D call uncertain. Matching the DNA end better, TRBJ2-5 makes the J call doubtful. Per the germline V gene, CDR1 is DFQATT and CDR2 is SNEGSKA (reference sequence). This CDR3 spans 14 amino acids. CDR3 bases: TGCAGTGCTAAAGAAATCGACACCTGGGAGACCCAGTACTTC. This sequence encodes CSAKEIDTWETQYF.

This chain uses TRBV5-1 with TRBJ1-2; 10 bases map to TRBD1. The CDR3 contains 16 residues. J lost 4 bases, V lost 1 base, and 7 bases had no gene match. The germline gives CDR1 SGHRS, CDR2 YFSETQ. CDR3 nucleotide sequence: TGCGCCAGCAGCTTGTTGGGGACAGGGGTGGCCTATGGCTACACCTTC. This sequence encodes CASSLLGTGVAYGYTF.

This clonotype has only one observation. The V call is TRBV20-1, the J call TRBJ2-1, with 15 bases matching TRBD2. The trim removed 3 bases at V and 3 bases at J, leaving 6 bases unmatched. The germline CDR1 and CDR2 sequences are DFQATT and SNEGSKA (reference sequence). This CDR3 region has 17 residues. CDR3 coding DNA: TGCAGTGCTAGGGGACTAGCGGGGGGCCCAATCTACAATGAGCAGTTCTTC. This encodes CSARGLAGGPIYNEQFF.

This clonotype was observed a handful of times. The CDR3 here is CASSLWGGGPYEQYF. The CDR3 DNA follows: TGTGCCAGCAGTTTATGGGGCGGGGGACCCTACGAGCAGTACTTC. The genes are TRBV28 and TRBJ2-7; 7 nucleotides align to TRBD2. The CDR3 sequence is 15 residues long. Unmatched junction bases numbered 4, after V lost 0 bases and J lost 2 bases. Germline V gene lookup returns CDR1 MDHEN and CDR2 SYDVKM.

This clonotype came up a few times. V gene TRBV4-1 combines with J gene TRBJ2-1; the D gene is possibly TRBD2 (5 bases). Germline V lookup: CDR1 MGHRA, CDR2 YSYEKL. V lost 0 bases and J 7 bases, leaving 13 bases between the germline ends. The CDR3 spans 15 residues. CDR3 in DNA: TGCGCCAGCAGCCAAGATAACCGACGGACTAATGAGCAGTTCTTC. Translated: CASSQDNRRTNEQFF.

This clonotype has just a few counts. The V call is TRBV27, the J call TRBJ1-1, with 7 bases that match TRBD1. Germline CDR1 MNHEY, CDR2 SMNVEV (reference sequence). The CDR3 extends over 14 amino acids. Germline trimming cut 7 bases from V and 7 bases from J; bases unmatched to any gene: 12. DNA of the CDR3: TGTGCCAGCAAACTCGGACAGGCTAATATTGAAGCTTTCTTT. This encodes CASKLGQANIEAFF.

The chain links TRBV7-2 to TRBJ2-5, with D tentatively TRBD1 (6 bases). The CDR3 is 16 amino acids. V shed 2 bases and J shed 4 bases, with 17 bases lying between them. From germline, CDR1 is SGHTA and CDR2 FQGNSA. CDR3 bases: TGTGCCAGCAGCTTAATCTTGTGGGGGCAGGCAGAGACCCAGTACTTC. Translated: CASSLILWGQAETQYF.